The next 4 T cell receptor beta chains were all read from a single sample in a study of T-cell reconstitution after alpha-beta-depleted transplantation in children. As it was prepared, the TCRbeta library received unique molecular identifiers. TCRdb called the PCR reads again in MiXCR, with one record for every CDR3 protein. The sample holds around 490,000 distinct CDR3 sequences; approximately 10% are singletons and the top ten take around 15%. Sequences were derived from PBMCs, mostly from graft donor cells, sampled 180 days after TCRalphabeta/CD19-depleted stem cell transplant. These receptors were obtained from a female patient aged 2 to 10 who had a stem cell transplant for aplastic anemia, so the T cells may come from the graft donor.

This chain joins TRBV5-1 and TRBJ1-1, with TRBD1 as a possible D gene (5 bases). Per the germline V gene, CDR1 is SGHRS and CDR2 is YFSETQ. The CDR3 totals 14 residues. V lost 0 bases to trimming and J lost 3 bases, with 9 bases between them. The CDR3 region is CASSLALGDTEAFF. The CDR3 region has the DNA TGCGCCAGCAGCTTGGCCCTGGGGGACACTGAAGCTTTCTTT. Looking up the rest from reference TRBV5-1 and TRBJ1-1 gives the full variable domain: KAGVTQTPRYLIKTRGQQVTLSCSPISGHRSVSWYQQTPGQGLQFLFEYFSETQRNKGNFPGRFSGRQFSNSRSEMNVSTLELGDSALYLCASSLALGDTEAFFGQGTRLTVV.

This clonotype showed up many times. This rearrangement joins TRBV12-3 or TRBV12-4 to TRBJ2-7; no definite D call. The CDR3 consists of 15 residues. V lost 5 bases, J lost 0 bases, and 14 bases lay in between. The CDR3 spells CASSLRNQLSYEQYF. CDR3 sequence (DNA): TGTGCCAGCAGTCTTAGGAACCAGCTCTCCTACGAGCAGTACTTC.

Many counts were recorded for this clonotype. The V gene is TRBV28, the J gene TRBJ2-1; possibly TRBD1 for D (5 bases). The CDR3 extends over 18 amino acids. Germline assignment: CDR1 MDHEN and CDR2 SYDVKM. V was pared by 0 bases and J by 6 bases, with 21 bases between. The chain's CDR3 is CASSLWSQGGIWGNEQFF. Here the CDR3 DNA reads TGTGCCAGCAGTTTATGGTCTCAGGGTGGGATATGGGGCAATGAGCAGTTCTTC.

This sequence joins TRBV20-1 and TRBJ1-2; 9 nucleotides line up with TRBD1. The V gene end was trimmed by 6 bases and the J gene end by 6 bases; junction bases not matched to a gene: 8. Germline CDR1 is DFQATT and CDR2 is SNEGSKA (reference sequence). The CDR3 runs to 13 residues. The CDR3 protein is CSARMTGGNGYTF. The CDR3, as DNA: TGCAGTGCGAGGATGACAGGGGGGAATGGCTACACCTTC.